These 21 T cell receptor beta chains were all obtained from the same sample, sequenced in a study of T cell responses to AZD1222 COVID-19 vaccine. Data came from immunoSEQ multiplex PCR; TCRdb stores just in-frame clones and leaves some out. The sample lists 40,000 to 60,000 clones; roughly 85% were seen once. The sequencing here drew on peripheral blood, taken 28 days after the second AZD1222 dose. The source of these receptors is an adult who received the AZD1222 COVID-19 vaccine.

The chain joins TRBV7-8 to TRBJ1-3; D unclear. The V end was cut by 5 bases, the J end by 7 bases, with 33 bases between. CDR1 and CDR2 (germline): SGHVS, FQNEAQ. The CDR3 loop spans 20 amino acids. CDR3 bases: TGTGCCAGCAGCGATCCGACCGGCGCCTCCACGGGGAGCAAGAGGAACACCATATATTTT. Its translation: CASSDPTGASTGSKRNTIYF. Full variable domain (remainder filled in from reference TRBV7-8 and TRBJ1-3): GAGVSQSPRYKVAKRGQDVALRCDPISGHVSLFWYQQALGQGPEFLTYFQNEAQLDKSGLPSDRFFAERPEGSVSTLKIQRTQQEDSAVYLCASSDPTGASTGSKRNTIYFGEGSWLTVV.

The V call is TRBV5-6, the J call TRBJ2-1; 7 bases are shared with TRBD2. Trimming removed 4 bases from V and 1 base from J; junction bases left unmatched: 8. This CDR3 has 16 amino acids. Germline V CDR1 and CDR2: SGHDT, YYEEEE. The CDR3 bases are TGTGCCAGCAGCCCCCCCCCAGCGGGATCCTACAATGAGCAGTTCTTC. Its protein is CASSPPPAGSYNEQFF.

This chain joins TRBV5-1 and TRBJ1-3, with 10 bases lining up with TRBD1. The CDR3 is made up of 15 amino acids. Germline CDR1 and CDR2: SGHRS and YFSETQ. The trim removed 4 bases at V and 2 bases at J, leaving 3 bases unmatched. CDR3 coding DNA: TGCGCCAGCAGCAGGGGACAGGGGACTGGAAACACCATATATTTT. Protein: CASSRGQGTGNTIYF.

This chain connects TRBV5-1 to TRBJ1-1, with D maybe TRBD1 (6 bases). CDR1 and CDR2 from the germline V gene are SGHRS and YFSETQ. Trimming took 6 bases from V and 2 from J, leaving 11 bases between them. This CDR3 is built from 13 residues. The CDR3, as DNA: TGCGCCAGCACCGGGACACTTAACACTGAAGCTTTCTTT. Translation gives CASTGTLNTEAFF.

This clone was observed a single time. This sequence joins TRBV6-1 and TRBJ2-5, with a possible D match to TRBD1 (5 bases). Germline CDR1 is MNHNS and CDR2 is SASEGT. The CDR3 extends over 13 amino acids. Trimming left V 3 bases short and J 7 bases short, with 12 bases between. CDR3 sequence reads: CASSEGQVGTQYF. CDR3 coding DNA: TGTGCCAGCAGTGAGGGGCAGGTTGGGACCCAGTACTTC.

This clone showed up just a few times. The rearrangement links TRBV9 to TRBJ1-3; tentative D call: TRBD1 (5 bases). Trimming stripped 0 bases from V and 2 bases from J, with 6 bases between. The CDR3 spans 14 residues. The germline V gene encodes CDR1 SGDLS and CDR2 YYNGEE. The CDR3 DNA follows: TGTGCCAGCAGCGTAGGCAGGGCTGGAAACACCATATATTTT. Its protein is CASSVGRAGNTIYF. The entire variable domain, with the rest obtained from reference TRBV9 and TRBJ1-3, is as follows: DSGVTQTPKHLITATGQRVTLRCSPRSGDLSVYWYQQSLDQGLQFLIQYYNGEERAKGNILERFSAQQFPDLHSELNLSSLELGDSALYFCASSVGRAGNTIYFGEGSWLTVV.

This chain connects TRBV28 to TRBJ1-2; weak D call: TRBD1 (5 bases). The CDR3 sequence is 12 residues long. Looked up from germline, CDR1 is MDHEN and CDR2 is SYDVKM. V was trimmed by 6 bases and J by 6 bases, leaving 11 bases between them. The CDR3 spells CASSPGTDGYTF. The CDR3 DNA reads TGTGCCAGCAGCCCCGGGACGGATGGCTACACCTTC.

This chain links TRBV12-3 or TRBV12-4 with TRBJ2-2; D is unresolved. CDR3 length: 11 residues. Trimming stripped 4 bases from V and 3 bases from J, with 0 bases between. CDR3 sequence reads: CASSYTGELFF. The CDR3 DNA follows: TGTGCCAGCAGTTACACCGGGGAGCTGTTTTTT.

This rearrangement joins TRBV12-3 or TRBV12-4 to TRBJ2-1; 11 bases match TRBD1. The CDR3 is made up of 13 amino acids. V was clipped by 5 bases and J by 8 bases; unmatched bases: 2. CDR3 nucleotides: TGTGCCAGCAGTGGGACAGGGGGGGATGAGCAGTTCTTC. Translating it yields CASSGTGGDEQFF.

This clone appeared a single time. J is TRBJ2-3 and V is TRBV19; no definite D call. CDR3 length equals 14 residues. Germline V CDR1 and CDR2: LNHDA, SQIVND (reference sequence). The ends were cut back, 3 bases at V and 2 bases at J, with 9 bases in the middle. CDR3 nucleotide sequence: TGTGCCAGTAGTATTCGTCAGGACACAGATACGCAGTATTTT. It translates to CASSIRQDTDTQYF.

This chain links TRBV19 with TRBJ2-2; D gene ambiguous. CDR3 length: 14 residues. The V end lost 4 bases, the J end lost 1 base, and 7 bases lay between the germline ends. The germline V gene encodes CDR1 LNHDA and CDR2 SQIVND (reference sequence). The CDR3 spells CASSRSGNTGELFF. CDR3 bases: TGTGCCAGTAGTAGATCCGGGAACACCGGGGAGCTGTTTTTT. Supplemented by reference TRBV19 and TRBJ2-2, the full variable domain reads DGGITQSPKYLFRKEGQNVTLSCEQNLNHDAMYWYRQDPGQGLRLIYYSQIVNDFQKGDIAEGYSVSREKKESFPLTVTSAQKNPTAFYLCASSRSGNTGELFFGEGSRLTVL.

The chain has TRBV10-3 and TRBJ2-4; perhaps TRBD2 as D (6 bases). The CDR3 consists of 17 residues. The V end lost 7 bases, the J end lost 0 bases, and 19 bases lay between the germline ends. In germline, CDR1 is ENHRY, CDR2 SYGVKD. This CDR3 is CAITDTQAGLAKNIQYF. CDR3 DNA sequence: TGTGCCATCACCGATACTCAAGCGGGCCTAGCCAAAAACATTCAGTACTTC.

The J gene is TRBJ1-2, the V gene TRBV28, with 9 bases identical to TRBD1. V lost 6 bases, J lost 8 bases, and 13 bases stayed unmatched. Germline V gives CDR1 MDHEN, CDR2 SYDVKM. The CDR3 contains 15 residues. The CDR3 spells CASRPGDRDYGGYTF. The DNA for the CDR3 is TGTGCCAGCAGACCCGGGGACAGGGATTACGGGGGCTACACCTTC.

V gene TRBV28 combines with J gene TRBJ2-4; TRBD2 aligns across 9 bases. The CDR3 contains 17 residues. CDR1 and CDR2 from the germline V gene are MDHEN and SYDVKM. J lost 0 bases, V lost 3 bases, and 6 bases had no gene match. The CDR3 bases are TGTGCCAGCAGTTTGACGACTAGCGGAGGAGCCAAAAACATTCAGTACTTC. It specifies CASSLTTSGGAKNIQYF.

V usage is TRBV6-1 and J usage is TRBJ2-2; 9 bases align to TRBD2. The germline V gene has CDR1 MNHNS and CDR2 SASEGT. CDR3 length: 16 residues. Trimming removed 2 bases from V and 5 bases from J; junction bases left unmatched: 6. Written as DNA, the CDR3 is TGTGCCAGCAGTGAAAGCCCTAGCGGGGTTACCGGGGAGCTGTTTTTT. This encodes CASSESPSGVTGELFF.

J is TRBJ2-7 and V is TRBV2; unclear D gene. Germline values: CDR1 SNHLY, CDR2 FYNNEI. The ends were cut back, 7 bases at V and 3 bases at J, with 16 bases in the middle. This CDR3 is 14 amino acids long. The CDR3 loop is CASMLEGIHYEQYF. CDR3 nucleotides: TGTGCCAGCATGTTAGAAGGGATCCACTACGAGCAGTACTTC.

DNA of the CDR3: TGTGCCAGCAGTTACGGGGGTGAGCAGTTCTTC. This sequence encodes CASSYGGEQFF. The rearrangement links TRBV6-5 to TRBJ2-1, with D possibly being TRBD1 or TRBD2 (5 bases each). V was cut by 2 bases and J by 9 bases, with 5 bases left in between. The CDR3 spans 11 residues. The germline V gene has CDR1 MNHEY and CDR2 SVGAGI.

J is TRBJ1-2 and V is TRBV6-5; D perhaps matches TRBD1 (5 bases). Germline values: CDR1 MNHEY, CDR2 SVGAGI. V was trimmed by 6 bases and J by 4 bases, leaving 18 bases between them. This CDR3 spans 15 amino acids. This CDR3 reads CASSSEKQAFYGYTF. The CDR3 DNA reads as TGTGCCAGCAGCAGTGAGAAACAGGCGTTCTATGGCTACACCTTC.

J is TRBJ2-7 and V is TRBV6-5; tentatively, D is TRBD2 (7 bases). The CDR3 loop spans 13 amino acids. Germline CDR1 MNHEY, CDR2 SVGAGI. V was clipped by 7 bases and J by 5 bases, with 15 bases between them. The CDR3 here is CASTGGGAHEQYF. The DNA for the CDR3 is TGTGCCAGCACCGGTGGGGGGGCGCACGAGCAGTACTTC.

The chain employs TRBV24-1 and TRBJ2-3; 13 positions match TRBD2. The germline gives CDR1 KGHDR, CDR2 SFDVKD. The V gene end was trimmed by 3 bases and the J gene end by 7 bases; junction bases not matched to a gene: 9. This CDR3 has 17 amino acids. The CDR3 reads CATSDPGTSGIENTQYF. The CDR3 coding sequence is TGTGCCACCAGTGATCCAGGGACTAGCGGGATTGAGAATACGCAGTATTTT.

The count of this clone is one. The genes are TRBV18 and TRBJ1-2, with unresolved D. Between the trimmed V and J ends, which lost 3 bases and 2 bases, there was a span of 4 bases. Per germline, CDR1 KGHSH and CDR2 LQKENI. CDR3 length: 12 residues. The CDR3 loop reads CASSPENYGYTF. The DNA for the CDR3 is TGTGCCAGCTCACCCGAAAACTATGGCTACACCTTC.